A selection of T cell receptor beta chains follows, all from one sample in a study of molecular identifiers for immune sequencing clone quantification. TCRdb processed the PCR reads anew with MiXCR; each CDR3 protein has one entry. The sample has over 85,000 distinct CDR3 sequences, 35% seen once. Material for sequencing was naive CD8+ T cells from blood, with Jurkat cell RNA spiked in. These receptor sequences come from a human donor in good health. Some libraries in this study had Jurkat cell RNA spiked in. CDR3s include the opening cysteine and the closing phenylalanine or tryptophan. A D gene is named only where the DNA matches it firmly. Clone size is given for some rows only: seen once, a few or many times, or a class if the clone is expanded.

clone size,J gene,V gene,D gene,CDR3 protein,CDR3 DNA
.,TRBJ2-5,TRBV4-3,.,CASSRENQETQYF,TGCGCCAGCAGCCGGGAAAACCAAGAGACCCAGTACTTC
few,TRBJ1-3,TRBV6-2/TRBV6-3,.,CASSLTLVGSGNTIYF,TGTGCCAGCAGTCTCACTCTCGTCGGCTCTGGAAACACCATATATTTT
.,TRBJ1-1,TRBV13,TRBD1,CASSGQGANTEAFF,TGTGCCAGCAGCGGACAGGGTGCGAACACTGAAGCTTTCTTT
few,TRBJ1-2,TRBV2,TRBD1,CASQSGGPPYGYTF,TGTGCCAGCCAGTCAGGGGGTCCCCCCTATGGCTACACCTTC
many,TRBJ2-3,TRBV24-1,TRBD2,CATSDWGRTGGPITDTQYF,TGTGCCACCAGTGATTGGGGCCGGACGGGAGGACCCATCACAGATACGCAGTATTTT
.,TRBJ2-3,TRBV15,TRBD2,CATSTLAEYTDTQYF,TGTGCCACCAGCACTCTAGCGGAATACACAGATACGCAGTATTTT
once,TRBJ2-3,TRBV6-2/TRBV6-3,.,CASRYARTSTETQYF,TGTGCCAGCAGATACGCGAGGACTTCCACAGAAACGCAGTATTTT
few,TRBJ2-5,TRBV7-6,TRBD1,CASSGSRDSLETQYF,TGTGCCAGCAGTGGCAGCAGGGACAGTCTTGAGACCCAGTACTTC
many,TRBJ2-4,TRBV23-1,TRBD1,CANGTGTKNIQYF,TGCGCCAATGGGACAGGAACCAAAAACATTCAGTACTTC
.,TRBJ2-7,TRBV12-3/TRBV12-4,.,CASSFLDRSSYEQYF,TGTGCCAGCAGTTTCTTGGATCGATCCTCCTACGAGCAGTACTTC
few,TRBJ1-5,TRBV9,.,CASSPSPGNQPQHF,TGTGCCAGCAGCCCATCGCCTGGAAATCAGCCCCAGCATTTT
.,TRBJ2-5,TRBV11-2,.,CASSLELSSQETQYF,TGTGCCAGCAGCTTAGAGCTCAGTAGCCAAGAGACCCAGTACTTC
.,TRBJ1-6,TRBV7-2,.,CASSSHVSPNSPLHF,TGTGCCAGCAGCTCTCACGTATCACCCAATTCACCCCTCCACTTT
few,TRBJ2-5,TRBV11-1,TRBD2,CASSLPFAGGQETQYF,TGTGCCAGCAGCCTACCGTTCGCGGGAGGCCAAGAGACCCAGTACTTC
few,TRBJ2-7,TRBV19,.,CASMGPSGDTYEQYF,TGTGCCAGTATGGGCCCGAGCGGGGACACCTACGAGCAGTACTTC
.,TRBJ1-3,TRBV27,TRBD1,CASSLRGQGYGNTIYF,TGTGCCAGCAGTTTACGGGGACAGGGGTACGGAAACACCATATATTTT
many,TRBJ1-6,TRBV5-1,TRBD1,CASSSGQFPLHF,TGCGCCAGCAGCTCGGGACAGTTCCCCCTCCACTTT
many,TRBJ1-4,TRBV28,.,CASSWSAEGANEKLFF,TGTGCCAGCAGTTGGTCTGCGGAGGGTGCTAATGAAAAACTGTTTTTT
few,TRBJ2-7,TRBV7-6,TRBD2,CASTRLAGGYEQYF,TGTGCCAGTACCCGACTAGCGGGAGGGTACGAGCAGTACTTC
.,TRBJ2-1,TRBV28,TRBD2,CASSFGLVNEQFF,TGTGCCAGCAGTTTTGGACTAGTCAATGAGCAGTTCTTC
many,TRBJ2-5,TRBV7-9,.,CASSLAGAAETQYF,TGTGCCAGCAGCTTAGCGGGAGCGGCGGAGACCCAGTACTTC
many,TRBJ1-1,TRBV27,TRBD1,CASSFDGTGYTEAFF,TGTGCCAGCAGTTTTGATGGGACAGGGTACACTGAAGCTTTCTTT
few,TRBJ1-3,TRBV4-3,.,CASSQGLGSGNTIYF,TGCGCCAGCAGCCAGGGGCTGGGGTCTGGAAACACCATATATTTT